What follows are 17 T cell receptor beta chains derived from one specimen sequenced in a study of cytomegalovirus exposure and HLA in healthy donors. A multiplex PCR was run with 60 Vbeta primers and 13 Jbeta primers. TCRdb keeps only in-frame clones here, not all; method: immunoSEQ multiplex PCR. Found here are 190,000 or so clones, more than 75% of them singletons; the top ten hold approximately 0.39%. Sequencing was carried out using PBMCs. All receptors derive from a male donor in good health and CMV-seropositive.

This chain uses TRBV19 with TRBJ1-5; D is undetermined. Trimming removed 4 bases at V and 0 bases at J, with 7 bases between. This CDR3 is built from 14 residues. Germline assignment: CDR1 LNHDA and CDR2 SQIVND (reference sequence). The CDR3 sequence: CASSTENSNQPQHF. DNA for the CDR3: TGTGCCAGTAGTACGGAGAATAGCAATCAGCCCCAGCATTTT.

CDR3 coding DNA: TGTGCCAGCAGTTACCTAGGGACAGATGAAAAACTGTTTTTT. Amino acid sequence: CASSYLGTDEKLFF. The chain employs TRBV6-5 and TRBJ1-4; 7 bases align to TRBD1. This CDR3 region has 14 residues. From germline, CDR1 is MNHEY and CDR2 SVGAGI. Unmatched junction bases numbered 3, after V lost 2 bases and J lost 6 bases.

The chain combines TRBV4-2 with TRBJ1-6, with 9 bases fitting TRBD1. V shed 6 bases, J shed 5 bases, and the junction held 8 bases outside the gene matches. The CDR3 length is 16 residues. Germline V gene lookup returns CDR1 LGHNA and CDR2 YNFKEQ. CDR3 nucleotide sequence: TGTGCCAGCAGGAACCCGGACAGGGGTAATAATTCACCCCTCCACTTT. Translation gives CASRNPDRGNNSPLHF.

This clone has just a few counts. The chain combines TRBV2 with TRBJ1-2, with 7 bases matching TRBD1. Germline CDR1 is SNHLY and CDR2 is FYNNEI. CDR3 length: 13 amino acids. V shed 6 bases and J 3 bases; nucleotides not matched to a gene: 4. In DNA, the CDR3 is TGTGCCAGCAGGATCGGACAGGACTATGGCTACACCTTC. Residues: CASRIGQDYGYTF.

This clone was picked up one time. This chain uses TRBV9 with TRBJ2-5, with TRBD2 matching 9 bases. The DNA end is a closer match to TRBJ2-7, so the J assignment may be wrong. CDR1 and CDR2 (germline): SGDLS, YYNGEE. The CDR3 spans 15 residues. In DNA form, the CDR3 reads TGTGCCAGCAGCGCAAATAGCGGGAGTTTCTACGAGCAGTACTTC. It codes for CASSANSGSFYEQYF.

The chain has TRBV5-4 and TRBJ1-1, with a weak D call TRBD1 (5 bases). CDR3 length: 16 residues. Trimming took off 0 bases at V and 4 bases at J, with 16 bases between the two ends. The germline V gene encodes CDR1 SGHNT and CDR2 YYREEE (reference sequence). The CDR3 DNA reads as TGTGCCAGCAGCTTGGCCCGTGGAGGGGCGGCCACTGAAGCTTTCTTT. Its translation: CASSLARGGAATEAFF.

This rearrangement joins TRBV5-1 to TRBJ2-7; 8 positions agree with TRBD1. There are 14 residues in the CDR3. CDR1 and CDR2 (germline): SGHRS, YFSETQ. With V trimmed by 0 bases and J by 6 bases, 5 bases remained unmatched. As DNA, the CDR3 is TGCGCCAGCAGCTTGGTTTCAGGGGGCGGCGAGCAGTACTTC. This translates into CASSLVSGGGEQYF.

The chain has TRBV18 and TRBJ2-7; TRBD2 aligns across 13 bases. The CDR3 has 16 amino acids. Per the germline V gene, CDR1 is KGHSH and CDR2 is LQKENI. With V trimmed by 3 bases and J by 4 bases, 6 bases remained unmatched. The CDR3 nucleotides read TGTGCCAGCTCACCCGGACTAGCGGGAGAAGGGTACGAGCAGTACTTC. Protein: CASSPGLAGEGYEQYF. The full variable domain, its missing parts supplied by reference TRBV18 and TRBJ2-7, is NAGVMQNPRHLVRRRGQEARLRCSPMKGHSHVYWYRQLPEEGLKFMVYLQKENIIDESGMPKERFSAEFPKEGPSILRIQQVVRGDSAAYFCASSPGLAGEGYEQYFGPGTRLTVT.

This clone has more than one count but fewer than ten. The rearrangement uses TRBV27 and TRBJ2-7; 8 nucleotides match TRBD2. CDR3 length: 15 amino acids. Trimming cost V 2 bases and J 2 bases; bases outside gene matches: 5. Germline CDR1 MNHEY, CDR2 SMNVEV (reference sequence). CDR3 bases: TGTGCCAGCAGTTTAGTGCCGGGACTAGCCTACGAGCAGTACTTC. Encoded protein: CASSLVPGLAYEQYF.

This chain links TRBV7-9 with TRBJ2-7, with TRBD2 matching over 11 bases. V gave up 8 bases and J gave up 9 bases; unmatched junction bases: 9. CDR1 SEHNR and CDR2 FQNEAQ come from the germline V gene (reference sequence). CDR3 length equals 13 residues. As DNA, the CDR3 is TGTGCCAGCGACCTAGCGGGGGGTAACGGGCAGTACTTC. It is translated as CASDLAGGNGQYF.

With respect to this clone: An end of the junction does not agree with germline; a read error may underlie this. The genes are TRBV10-3 and TRBJ1-5; D is possibly TRBD1 (5 bases). Germline values: CDR1 ENHRY, CDR2 SYGVKD. The CDR3 runs 14 residues. The CDR3 coding sequence is TGTGCCACCAGTTCCCTCGGGGGTCTTCAGCCCCAGCATTTT. Protein sequence: CATSSLGGLQPQHF.

The CDR3 spells CASSLGTGAQPQHF. The CDR3 DNA reads as TGCGCCAGCAGCCTGGGGACAGGGGCACAGCCCCAGCATTTT. V is TRBV5-1 and J is TRBJ1-5; 10 bases line up with TRBD1. J gave up 7 bases and V 4 bases, and 5 bases lay outside the gene matches. Germline CDR1 SGHRS, CDR2 YFSETQ. The CDR3 has 14 amino acids. The variable domain in full, with the rest retrieved from reference TRBV5-1 and TRBJ1-5, is KAGVTQTPRYLIKTRGQQVTLSCSPISGHRSVSWYQQTPGQGLQFLFEYFSETQRNKGNFPGRFSGRQFSNSRSEMNVSTLELGDSALYLCASSLGTGAQPQHFGDGTRLSIL.

The genes are TRBV5-8 and TRBJ1-1; no firm D call. V shed 2 bases and J shed 0 bases, with 8 bases lying between them. There are 14 residues in the CDR3. CDR1 and CDR2 from the germline V gene are SGHTS and YDEGEE. The chain's CDR3 is CASSFGLLNTEAFF. CDR3 DNA sequence: TGTGCCAGCAGCTTCGGACTACTGAACACTGAAGCTTTCTTT.

V and J are TRBV9 and TRBJ2-7; perhaps TRBD2 as D (5 bases). Germline assignment: CDR1 SGDLS and CDR2 YYNGEE. This CDR3 comprises 13 residues. Trimming shortened V by 7 bases and J by 6 bases, and 17 bases separated the two germline ends. In DNA form, the CDR3 reads TGTGCCAGCGGAAGCTGGGGAGCGAGCGAGCAGTACTTC. Translating gives CASGSWGASEQYF.

The rearrangement joins TRBV5-8 to TRBJ2-7; the D gene is possibly TRBD1 (6 bases). Germline assignment: CDR1 SGHTS and CDR2 YDEGEE. This CDR3 is built from 15 residues. Trimming stripped 7 bases from V and 7 bases from J, with 24 bases between. CDR3 sequence: CASERRDTALVEQYF. In DNA, the CDR3 is TGTGCCAGCGAACGCCGGGACACCGCGCTGGTGGAGCAGTACTTC. Together with reference TRBV5-8 and TRBJ2-7, the CDR3 gives the full variable domain: EAGVTQSPTHLIKTRGQQATLRCSPISGHTSVYWYQQALGLGLQFLLWYDEGEERNRGNFPPRFSGRQFPNYSSELNVNALELEDSALYLCASERRDTALVEQYFGPGTRLTVT.

This clone has only a few counts. The chain carries TRBV11-1 and TRBJ2-5; 9 bases agree with TRBD1. CDR3 length: 14 amino acids. With V trimmed by 8 bases and J by 5 bases, 9 bases remained unmatched. Germline V gene sequence: CDR1 SGHAT, CDR2 FQDESV (reference sequence). The CDR3 sequence is CASLGDRVSETQYF. Written as DNA, the CDR3 is TGTGCCAGCCTGGGGGACAGGGTTTCGGAGACCCAGTACTTC.

As to this clone: Its ends do not fully match the called genes, so a read error is possible. The chain has TRBV28 and TRBJ2-7; weak D call: TRBD1 (9 bases). CDR3 length: 15 amino acids. The germline gives CDR1 MDHEN, CDR2 SYDVKM. The CDR3 here is CASSSGGTGSSEQYF. In DNA, the CDR3 is TGTGCCAGCAGTTCGGGGGGGACAGGGTCCTCCGAGCAGTACTTC.